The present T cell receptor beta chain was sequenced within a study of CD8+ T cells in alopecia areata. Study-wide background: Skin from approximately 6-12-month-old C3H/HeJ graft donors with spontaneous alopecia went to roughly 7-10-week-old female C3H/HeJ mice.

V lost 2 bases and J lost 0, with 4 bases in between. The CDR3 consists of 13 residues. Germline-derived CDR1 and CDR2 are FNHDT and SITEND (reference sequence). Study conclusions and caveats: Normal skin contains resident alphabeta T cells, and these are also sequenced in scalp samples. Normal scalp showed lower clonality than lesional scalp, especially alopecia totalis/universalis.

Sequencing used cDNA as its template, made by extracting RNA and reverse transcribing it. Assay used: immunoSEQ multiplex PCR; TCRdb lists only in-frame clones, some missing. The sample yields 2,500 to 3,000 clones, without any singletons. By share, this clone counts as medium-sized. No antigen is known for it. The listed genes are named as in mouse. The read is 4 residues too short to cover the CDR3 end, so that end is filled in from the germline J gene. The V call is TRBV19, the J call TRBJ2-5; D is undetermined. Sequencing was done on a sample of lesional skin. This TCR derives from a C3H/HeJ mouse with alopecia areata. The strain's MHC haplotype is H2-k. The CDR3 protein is CASSIRNQDTQYF. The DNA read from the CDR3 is TGTGCCAGCAGTATCAGGAACCAAGAC. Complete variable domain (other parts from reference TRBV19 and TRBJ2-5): GGIITQTPKFLIGQEGQKLTLKCQQNFNHDTMYWYRQDSGKGLRLIYYSITENDLQKGDLSEGYDASREKKSSFSLTVTSAQKNEMAVFLCASSIRNQDTQYFGPGTRLLVL.